Listed here are 21 T cell receptor beta chains from one sample, sequenced in a study of blood T cells in healthy people across ages. Alongside a J-beta primer mix, a sample-barcoded 5' primer served in a second PCR lasting about 7 to 12 cycles. Each CDR3 protein gets one entry after TCRdb re-called the 5' RACE reads with MiXCR. The data contain about 1.8 million distinct CDR3 sequences, around 50% of them singletons. The sequencing sample was made of blood. These receptors all stem from a woman aged 40 to 55 in good health.

This chain's CDR3 is CSAYPGLLTGDTQYF. CDR3 nucleotides: TGCAGTGCGTATCCTGGACTCCTCACGGGGGATACGCAGTATTTT. The chain has TRBV20-1 and TRBJ2-3; D might be TRBD2 (5 bases). The CDR3 spans 15 residues. V gave up 6 bases and J gave up 6 bases, with 22 bases separating them. In germline, CDR1 is DFQATT, CDR2 SNEGSKA (reference sequence).

CDR3 amino acids: CASSKTRTSGGNQYF. The CDR3 DNA is TGTGCCAGCAGCAAAACCCGGACTAGCGGGGGCAACCAGTACTTC. This chain links TRBV7-8 with TRBJ2-5; TRBD2 matches at 13 bases. The CDR3 runs to 15 residues. J lost 10 bases, V lost 5 bases, and 10 bases had no gene match. Germline CDR1 reads SGHVS; CDR2 reads FQNEAQ. The whole variable domain, remainder taken from reference TRBV7-8 and TRBJ2-5, is GAGVSQSPRYKVAKRGQDVALRCDPISGHVSLFWYQQALGQGPEFLTYFQNEAQLDKSGLPSDRFFAERPEGSVSTLKIQRTQQEDSAVYLCASSKTRTSGGNQYFGPGTRLLVL.

J is TRBJ2-7 and V is TRBV7-2; D not certain. Deletions cut 3 bases from V and 5 bases from J, with 14 bases between. Germline assignment: CDR1 SGHTA and CDR2 FQGNSA. The CDR3 runs 14 residues. The CDR3 loop reads CASSFRVERDEQYF. In DNA form, the CDR3 reads TGTGCCAGCAGCTTTCGGGTTGAGAGAGACGAGCAGTACTTC.

Details on this clonotype: One end of the junction is discordant with germline, which a read error may explain. The chain has TRBV18 and TRBJ2-3, with 7 bases identical to TRBD2. The CDR3 sequence is 15 residues long. Germline V lookup: CDR1 KGHSH, CDR2 LQKENI. The CDR3 protein is CTSSLGRGSADTQYF. CDR3 DNA: TGTACCAGCTCACTTGGGCGGGGGAGTGCCGATACGCAGTATTTT.

The gene calls are TRBV28 and TRBJ2-1; 13 bases align to TRBD2. CDR3 size: 16 residues. The ends lost 5 bases at V and 9 bases at J; junction bases unmatched: 10. Germline lookup yields CDR1 MDHEN and CDR2 SYDVKM. Written as DNA, the CDR3 is TGTGCCAGCAGTCCGTGGACTAGCGGGGGTGCGGGTGAGCAGTTCTTC. Translating gives CASSPWTSGGAGEQFF. The full variable domain, rest sourced from reference TRBV28 and TRBJ2-1, is DVKVTQSSRYLVKRTGEKVFLECVQDMDHENMFWYRQDPGLGLRLIYFSYDVKMKEKGDIPEGYSVSREKKERFSLILESASTNQTSMYLCASSPWTSGGAGEQFFGPGTRLTVL.

Only a few counts were recorded for this clonotype. J is TRBJ2-5 and V is TRBV20-1; TRBD1 agrees at 7 bases. V was clipped by 1 base and J by 9 bases; unmatched bases: 14. In germline, CDR1 is DFQATT, CDR2 SNEGSKA (reference sequence). This CDR3 is built from 15 residues. Here the CDR3 reads CSARAGTAPPQAQYF. The CDR3 nucleotides are TGCAGTGCTAGAGCCGGGACAGCACCACCTCAGGCCCAGTACTTC.

This sequence joins TRBV24-1 and TRBJ2-3, with D tentatively TRBD1 (5 bases). Germline V gene data show CDR1 as KGHDR and CDR2 as SFDVKD. The CDR3 is made up of 15 amino acids. Deletions cut 0 bases from V and 5 bases from J, with 11 bases between. DNA of the CDR3: TGTGCCACCAGTGATTTGCAGGGTTCCGGAGATACGCAGTATTTT. Its protein is CATSDLQGSGDTQYF.

J is TRBJ2-3 and V is TRBV15, with D possibly being TRBD2 (6 bases). V lost 8 bases and J 0 bases, leaving 15 bases between the germline ends. This CDR3 has 15 residues. From germline, CDR1 is LNHNV and CDR2 YYDKDF (reference sequence). For the CDR3, the DNA is TGTGCCACCGACCCTGGGGCGGGGAGCACAGATACGCAGTATTTT. Residues: CATDPGAGSTDTQYF. Together with reference TRBV15 and TRBJ2-3, the CDR3 gives the full variable domain: DAMVIQNPRYQVTQFGKPVTLSCSQTLNHNVMYWYQQKSSQAPKLLFHYYDKDFNNEADTPDNFQSRRPNTSFCFLDIRSPGLGDTAMYLCATDPGAGSTDTQYFGPGTRLTVL.

V and J are TRBV20-1 and TRBJ2-1; tentatively, D is TRBD2 (5 bases). The CDR3 runs to 13 residues. Germline values: CDR1 DFQATT, CDR2 SNEGSKA (reference sequence). Between the trimmed V and J ends, which lost 6 bases and 6 bases, there was a span of 15 bases. The CDR3 nucleotides are TGCAGTGCAACTAAGCCCGGGATCAATGAGCAGTTCTTC. Translated, it gives CSATKPGINEQFF.

This chain joins TRBV3-1 and TRBJ2-1; 9 bases align to TRBD2. The J segment lost 12 bases and the V segment lost 4 bases, leaving 7 bases of the junction unmatched. CDR1 and CDR2 from the germline V gene are LGHDT and YNNKEL (reference sequence). The length of the CDR3 is 13 residues. The chain's CDR3 is CASSPGTSIRQFF. CDR3 DNA sequence: TGTGCCAGCAGCCCCGGGACTAGCATTAGGCAGTTCTTC.

As regards this clonotype: This may stem from a read error, because a much larger clone lies one nucleotide away. This chain connects TRBV4-2 to TRBJ2-5, with D hard to call. This CDR3 has 13 residues. The V gene lost 0 bases and the J gene lost 11 bases, with 13 bases spanning the gap. The germline gives CDR1 LGHNA, CDR2 YNFKEQ. CDR3 loop: CASSQEALNEQYF. Written as DNA, the CDR3 is TGTGCCAGCAGCCAAGAAGCTCTCAATGAGCAGTACTTC.

V and J are TRBV6-7 and TRBJ1-5; D gene ambiguous. TRBV6-7 is an open reading frame whose function is uncertain. Trimming left V 6 bases short and J 3 bases short, with 3 bases between. The CDR3 spans 11 residues. The CDR3 nucleotides are TGTGCCAGCAGGTTCAATCAGCCCCAGCATTTT. It is translated as CASRFNQPQHF.

This sequence joins TRBV2 and TRBJ1-2; 10 nucleotides line up with TRBD1. The CDR3 runs to 14 residues. The germline V gene encodes CDR1 SNHLY and CDR2 FYNNEI. V shed 6 bases, J shed 8 bases, and the junction held 9 bases outside the gene matches. The CDR3 loop is CASSLRQGAEGYTF. DNA of the CDR3: TGTGCCAGCAGCCTTCGACAGGGGGCTGAAGGCTACACCTTC.

The table lists this clonotype with many counts. The CDR3 sequence is CASSYHEQGHSNQPQHF. CDR3 sequence (DNA): TGTGCCAGCAGTTACCATGAACAGGGCCATAGCAATCAGCCCCAGCATTTT. The rearrangement uses TRBV6-2 or TRBV6-3 and TRBJ1-5; D is perhaps TRBD1 (6 bases). CDR3 length: 17 amino acids. Germline CDR1 reads MNHEY; CDR2 reads SVGEGT. Trimming stripped 2 bases from V and 0 bases from J, with 14 bases between.

This clonotype was seen a handful of times. J is TRBJ2-1 and V is TRBV7-2; 13 bases are shared with TRBD2. CDR3 length equals 16 residues. CDR1 and CDR2 from the germline V gene are SGHTA and FQGNSA. J gave up 8 bases and V 5 bases, and 9 bases lay outside the gene matches. The CDR3 nucleotides are TGTGCCAGCAGCCCGCAGACTAGCGGGGGGTACGATGAGCAGTTCTTC. Translated, it gives CASSPQTSGGYDEQFF.

This clonotype was detected only a few times. This sequence joins TRBV20-1 and TRBJ2-5; 8 positions agree with TRBD2. Germline V gene data show CDR1 as DFQATT and CDR2 as SNEGSKA (reference sequence). V dropped 0 bases and J dropped 1; count of bases not matched to a gene: 4. This CDR3 contains 15 residues. CDR3 bases: TGCAGTGCTAGAGATGGGCGGGGGGTCCAAGAGACCCAGTACTTC. Amino acid sequence: CSARDGRGVQETQYF.

This clonotype has a single count. This rearrangement joins TRBV24-1 to TRBJ2-5; 7 positions match TRBD1. Germline V gives CDR1 KGHDR, CDR2 SFDVKD. The CDR3 is 13 amino acids. V lost 3 bases, J lost 11 bases, and 8 bases stayed unmatched. The CDR3 DNA reads as TGTGCCACCAGTGATCAGGACAGGACTGAGCAGTACTTC. Translated, it gives CATSDQDRTEQYF.

This clonotype has a handful of counts. V is TRBV3-1 and J is TRBJ2-1, with D perhaps matching TRBD1 or TRBD2 (7 bases each). The CDR3 length is 12 residues. The germline V gene has CDR1 LGHDT and CDR2 YNNKEL (reference sequence). Trimming left V 8 bases short and J 12 bases short, with 17 bases between. CDR3 residues: CASRGRGRVQFF. The DNA of the CDR3 is TGTGCCAGCCGGGGGAGGGGGCGCGTGCAGTTCTTC.

This clonotype was observed a single time. The chain joins TRBV6-1 to TRBJ2-1; 8 nucleotides agree with TRBD1. The CDR3 sequence is 15 residues long. The germline CDR1 and CDR2 sequences are MNHNS and SASEGT. Unmatched junction bases numbered 9, after V lost 4 bases and J lost 7 bases. CDR3 DNA: TGTGCCAGCAGTGTATCCTTCCGGACAGGGAATGAGCAGTTCTTC. Encoded protein: CASSVSFRTGNEQFF.

The J gene is TRBJ2-3, the V gene TRBV5-1; TRBD1 aligns across 9 bases. Trimming removed 1 base from V and 1 base from J; junction bases left unmatched: 10. Germline values: CDR1 SGHRS, CDR2 YFSETQ. The CDR3 length is 18 residues. The CDR3 reads CASSLMGQGSRGTDTQYF. The CDR3 DNA reads TGCGCCAGCAGCTTGATGGGACAGGGAAGTCGGGGCACAGATACGCAGTATTTT.

This clonotype was detected a few times. The chain links TRBV6-5 to TRBJ1-2, with a possible D match to TRBD1 (6 bases). This CDR3 contains 15 residues. V was pared by 6 bases and J by 2 bases, with 16 bases between. The germline V gene encodes CDR1 MNHEY and CDR2 SVGAGI. Written as DNA, the CDR3 is TGTGCCAGCAGGGAACAGGGCGCGGGGAACTATGGCTACACCTTC. Protein product: CASREQGAGNYGYTF.